Listed below are T cell receptor beta chains from one sample, sequenced in a study of cytomegalovirus exposure and HLA in healthy donors. Some clones are missing from TCRdb's copy, which holds only in-frame ones; the method was immunoSEQ multiplex PCR. The top ten clones hold 1.1% to 1.5% of a sample with roughly 180,000 clones, around 80% of them seen once. Sequencing was performed on PBMCs. The origin of the receptors is a girl aged 5-17 years in good health and CMV-seropositive. Each CDR3 is given with its conserved first and last residue. A D gene is named only where the DNA matches it firmly. Only some rows state a clone size, as once, few, many or a class for expanded clones.

CDR3 protein: CAIRGLAAPTQYF; CDR3 DNA: TGTGCCATCAGGGGACTAGCGGCACCCACGCAGTATTTT; clone size: NA; V gene: TRBV10-3; D gene: TRBD2; J gene: TRBJ2-3
CDR3 protein: CASNSGTLNEKLFF; CDR3 DNA: TGTGCCAGCAACAGCGGGACATTAAATGAAAAACTGTTTTTT; clone size: few; V gene: TRBV5-8; D gene: NA; J gene: TRBJ1-4
CDR3 protein: CASSPDASGRAQYF; CDR3 DNA: TGCGCCAGCAGCCCGGACGCTAGCGGGAGGGCCCAGTACTTC; clone size: NA; V gene: TRBV5-1; D gene: TRBD2; J gene: TRBJ2-5
CDR3 protein: CASSYRGRSGNTIYF; CDR3 DNA: TGTGCCAGCAGCTACAGGGGGCGGTCTGGAAACACCATATATTTT; clone size: NA; V gene: TRBV9; D gene: TRBD1; J gene: TRBJ1-3
CDR3 protein: CASSWGVGGRGDNEQFF; CDR3 DNA: TGTGCCAGCAGCTGGGGGGTTGGCGGGAGAGGCGACAATGAGCAGTTCTTC; clone size: NA; V gene: TRBV5-6; D gene: TRBD2; J gene: TRBJ2-1
CDR3 protein: CASSLDREDEQYF; CDR3 DNA: TGTGCCAGCAGTTTGGACAGGGAAGACGAGCAGTACTTC; clone size: NA; V gene: TRBV27; D gene: TRBD1; J gene: TRBJ2-7
CDR3 protein: CASSTRDSQETQYF; CDR3 DNA: TGTGCCAGCAGCACTCGGGACAGCCAAGAGACCCAGTACTTC; clone size: NA; V gene: TRBV7-8; D gene: TRBD1; J gene: TRBJ2-5
CDR3 protein: CASTGLANTGELFF; CDR3 DNA: TGCGCCAGCACCGGACTAGCGAACACCGGGGAGCTGTTTTTT; clone size: NA; V gene: TRBV5-1; D gene: TRBD2; J gene: TRBJ2-2
CDR3 protein: CASSYGGAMNQPQHF; CDR3 DNA: TGTGCCAGCAGTTACGGTGGAGCGATGAATCAGCCCCAGCATTTT; clone size: NA; V gene: TRBV6-5; D gene: NA; J gene: TRBJ1-5
CDR3 protein: CASSLQGAKYEQYF; CDR3 DNA: TGTGCCAGCAGTTTGCAGGGGGCCAAGTACGAGCAGTACTTC; clone size: NA; V gene: TRBV27; D gene: TRBD1; J gene: TRBJ2-7
CDR3 protein: CASSFGTTSYNEQFF; CDR3 DNA: TGTGCCAGCAGTTTTGGGACTACCTCCTACAATGAGCAGTTCTTC; clone size: NA; V gene: TRBV27; D gene: TRBD2; J gene: TRBJ2-1
CDR3 protein: CASILGGTNNEQFF; CDR3 DNA: TGTGCCAGCATCTTAGGCGGGACCAACAATGAGCAGTTCTTC; clone size: NA; V gene: TRBV6-6; D gene: NA; J gene: TRBJ2-1
CDR3 protein: CASSDRLDGSYNEQFF; CDR3 DNA: TGCGCCAGCAGTGATAGACTGGATGGCTCCTACAATGAGCAGTTCTTC; clone size: NA; V gene: TRBV10-1; D gene: NA; J gene: TRBJ2-1
CDR3 protein: CARGQSSYEQYF; CDR3 DNA: TGTGCCAGGGGACAGAGCTCCTACGAGCAGTACTTC; clone size: NA; V gene: TRBV2; D gene: TRBD1; J gene: TRBJ2-7
CDR3 protein: CASTWDRGDGGYTF; CDR3 DNA: TGTGCCAGCACGTGGGACAGGGGCGATGGTGGCTACACCTTC; clone size: NA; V gene: TRBV7-2; D gene: TRBD1; J gene: TRBJ1-2
CDR3 protein: CASTHTRAGGYEQYF; CDR3 DNA: TGTGCCAGCACCCATACGCGGGCAGGGGGCTACGAGCAGTACTTC; clone size: NA; V gene: TRBV7-9; D gene: TRBD1; J gene: TRBJ2-7
CDR3 protein: CASSPVRDLYEQYF; CDR3 DNA: TGTGCCAGCAGCCCGGTCCGGGATCTCTACGAGCAGTACTTC; clone size: NA; V gene: TRBV5-4; D gene: NA; J gene: TRBJ2-7
CDR3 protein: CASSLRGPQNTEAFF; CDR3 DNA: TGTGCCAGCAGCCTCAGGGGCCCCCAGAACACTGAAGCTTTCTTT; clone size: NA; V gene: TRBV2; D gene: NA; J gene: TRBJ1-1
CDR3 protein: CASSVAASTDTQYF; CDR3 DNA: TGTGCCAGCAGTGTAGCGGCTAGCACAGATACGCAGTATTTT; clone size: NA; V gene: TRBV6-5; D gene: NA; J gene: TRBJ2-3
CDR3 protein: CASSLDSSYEQYF; CDR3 DNA: TGTGCCAGTAGCCTGGACTCCTCCTACGAGCAGTACTTC; clone size: NA; V gene: TRBV19; D gene: NA; J gene: TRBJ2-7
CDR3 protein: CASSLDPGGYGYTF; CDR3 DNA: TGTGCCAGCAGCTTAGACCCCGGGGGATATGGCTACACCTTC; clone size: NA; V gene: TRBV7-2; D gene: NA; J gene: TRBJ1-2
CDR3 protein: CATSTDGRSYNEQFF; CDR3 DNA: TGTGCCACCAGCACAGACGGGAGGTCCTACAATGAGCAGTTCTTC; clone size: few; V gene: TRBV15; D gene: TRBD2; J gene: TRBJ2-1
CDR3 protein: CASSLGGGNQPQHF; CDR3 DNA: TGTGCCAGCAGCCTGGGGGGGGGCAATCAGCCCCAGCATTTT; clone size: NA; V gene: TRBV7-9; D gene: NA; J gene: TRBJ1-5
CDR3 protein: CATGGLTDTQYF; CDR3 DNA: TGTGCCACCGGGGGCTTAACAGATACGCAGTATTTT; clone size: NA; V gene: TRBV15; D gene: NA; J gene: TRBJ2-3
CDR3 protein: CASSLLPVTYNEQFF; CDR3 DNA: TGTGCCAGCAGCTTACTACCGGTAACTTACAATGAGCAGTTCTTC; clone size: NA; V gene: TRBV11-2; D gene: NA; J gene: TRBJ2-1
CDR3 protein: CAWSYSRVFSEAFF; CDR3 DNA: TGTGCCTGGAGTTACTCCAGGGTTTTCTCTGAAGCTTTCTTT; clone size: few; V gene: TRBV30; D gene: NA; J gene: TRBJ1-1
CDR3 protein: CASSFGGAGGFSGANVLTF; CDR3 DNA: TGCGCCAGCAGCTTTGGGGGAGCGGGAGGCTTCTCTGGGGCCAACGTCCTGACTTTC; clone size: NA; V gene: TRBV5-1; D gene: TRBD2; J gene: TRBJ2-6
CDR3 protein: CASSLARVLGGRGTQYF; CDR3 DNA: TGTGCCAGCAGCTTAGCGAGAGTACTAGGGGGCAGAGGTACGCAGTATTTT; clone size: NA; V gene: TRBV7-6; D gene: TRBD1; J gene: TRBJ2-3
CDR3 protein: CASSFTGGDPTDTQYF; CDR3 DNA: TGTGCCAGCAGCTTCACAGGGGGTGACCCCACAGATACGCAGTATTTT; clone size: once; V gene: TRBV7-8; D gene: TRBD1; J gene: TRBJ2-3
CDR3 protein: CASSSLAGGFGYEQYF; CDR3 DNA: TGTGCCAGCAGCTCTCTAGCGGGAGGGTTTGGGTACGAGCAGTACTTC; clone size: NA; V gene: TRBV7-2; D gene: TRBD2; J gene: TRBJ2-7
CDR3 protein: CASNPTGVSGELFF; CDR3 DNA: TGTGCCAGCAACCCAACAGGGGTATCCGGGGAGCTGTTTTTT; clone size: NA; V gene: TRBV27; D gene: TRBD1; J gene: TRBJ2-2
CDR3 protein: CSVQGAANYGYTF; CDR3 DNA: TGCAGCGTACAAGGGGCAGCCAACTATGGCTACACCTTC; clone size: NA; V gene: TRBV29-1; D gene: NA; J gene: TRBJ1-2
CDR3 protein: CASSGRDRGEKLFF; CDR3 DNA: TGTGCCAGCAGTGGCCGGGACAGGGGTGAAAAACTGTTTTTT; clone size: NA; V gene: TRBV6-1; D gene: TRBD1; J gene: TRBJ1-4
CDR3 protein: CASSYRTLYYEQYF; CDR3 DNA: TGTGCCAGCAGTTACCGGACATTGTACTACGAGCAGTACTTC; clone size: NA; V gene: TRBV6-5; D gene: NA; J gene: TRBJ2-7
CDR3 protein: CASSGTGTYGYTF; CDR3 DNA: TGTGCCAGCAGCGGGACAGGGACCTATGGCTACACCTTC; clone size: NA; V gene: TRBV5-4; D gene: TRBD1; J gene: TRBJ1-2
CDR3 protein: CASSIGQGAQPQHF; CDR3 DNA: TGTGCCAGTAGTATTGGTCAAGGGGCCCAGCCCCAGCATTTT; clone size: once; V gene: TRBV19; D gene: NA; J gene: TRBJ1-5
CDR3 protein: CASRDWRGFDEQFF; CDR3 DNA: TGTGCCAGCAGAGACTGGAGAGGGTTTGATGAGCAGTTCTTC; clone size: NA; V gene: TRBV19; D gene: NA; J gene: TRBJ2-1
CDR3 protein: CASSQSLGANEQFF; CDR3 DNA: TGCGCCAGCAGCCAAAGTCTAGGGGCCAATGAGCAGTTCTTC; clone size: NA; V gene: TRBV5-1; D gene: NA; J gene: TRBJ2-1
CDR3 protein: CASSETERGLYNSPLHF; CDR3 DNA: TGTGCCAGCAGTGAGACGGAGAGGGGGCTCTATAATTCACCCCTCCACTTT; clone size: NA; V gene: TRBV6-1; D gene: TRBD1; J gene: TRBJ1-6
CDR3 protein: CASSIGPRETYEQYF; CDR3 DNA: TGTGCCAGTAGTATAGGGCCCAGGGAAACGTACGAGCAGTACTTC; clone size: NA; V gene: TRBV19; D gene: NA; J gene: TRBJ2-7
CDR3 protein: CASSLTSGSSYEQYF; CDR3 DNA: TGTGCCAGCAGCCTCACTAGCGGCAGCTCCTACGAGCAGTACTTC; clone size: NA; V gene: TRBV4-2; D gene: TRBD2; J gene: TRBJ2-7
CDR3 protein: CASSSTLGVNVLTF; CDR3 DNA: TGTGCCAGCAGCTCCACCCTGGGAGTCAACGTCCTGACTTTC; clone size: NA; V gene: TRBV5-6; D gene: NA; J gene: TRBJ2-6
CDR3 protein: CASSFTSGGGYEQYF; CDR3 DNA: TGTGCCAGCAGTTTTACTAGCGGGGGAGGTTACGAGCAGTACTTC; clone size: NA; V gene: TRBV27; D gene: TRBD2; J gene: TRBJ2-7
CDR3 protein: CASSLPRQEEYNEQFF; CDR3 DNA: TGTGCCAGCAGCCTCCCGAGACAGGAGGAATACAATGAGCAGTTCTTC; clone size: NA; V gene: TRBV7-7; D gene: NA; J gene: TRBJ2-1
CDR3 protein: CASSLLAGDEQYF; CDR3 DNA: TGTGCCAGCAGTCTCTTAGCGGGAGACGAGCAGTACTTC; clone size: NA; V gene: TRBV6-1; D gene: TRBD2; J gene: TRBJ2-7
CDR3 protein: CASSLGLAGVTDTQYF; CDR3 DNA: TGTGCCAGCTCACTAGGACTAGCGGGAGTAACAGATACGCAGTATTTT; clone size: NA; V gene: TRBV18; D gene: TRBD2; J gene: TRBJ2-3